One and the same sample provided the 24 T cell receptor beta chains below, sequenced in a study of cytomegalovirus exposure and HLA in healthy donors. Use of 60 Vbeta and 13 Jbeta primers characterized the PCR. TCRdb keeps only in-frame clones here, not all; method: immunoSEQ multiplex PCR. The table shows about 140,000 clones, with over 65% occurring only once. The source material was PBMCs. The receptors come from a woman younger than 45 in good health and CMV-seronegative.

This sequence joins TRBV5-5 and TRBJ2-7; D is possibly TRBD1 (6 bases). Germline V gene sequence: CDR1 SGHKS, CDR2 YYEKEE (reference sequence). CDR3 length: 15 amino acids. Trimming stripped 3 bases from V and 4 bases from J, with 17 bases between. For the CDR3, the DNA is TGTGCCAGCAGCTCGCGCCCGGACAGCTATTACGAGCAGTACTTC. Translation gives CASSSRPDSYYEQYF.

The V call is TRBV4-1, the J call TRBJ2-2; D is perhaps TRBD1 (6 bases). The CDR3 totals 17 residues. Germline loops: CDR1 MGHRA, CDR2 YSYEKL. V was cut by 6 bases and J by 4 bases, with 21 bases left in between. The DNA of the CDR3 is TGCGCCAGCAGTCCAAGCCTCAGGGGAACGGGCACCGGGGAGCTGTTTTTT. Translating gives CASSPSLRGTGTGELFF.

The chain recombines TRBV10-3 with TRBJ1-5, with TRBD1 as a possible D gene (5 bases). CDR1 ENHRY and CDR2 SYGVKD come from the germline V gene. The CDR3 spans 15 residues. Trimming pared 4 bases from V and 6 bases from J, leaving 16 bases between. The CDR3 nucleotides are TGTGCCATCAGTGGCGTTGGCGGGGCCGGTCAGCCCCAGCATTTT. It translates to CAISGVGGAGQPQHF.

The chain combines TRBV10-1 with TRBJ1-3; TRBD1 aligns across 9 bases. The V segment lost 6 bases and the J segment 7 bases; nucleotides outside the gene matches: 1. The germline V gene has CDR1 WNHNN and CDR2 SYGVQD (reference sequence). This CDR3 spans 12 amino acids. This chain's CDR3 is CASSGTGNTIYF. The CDR3 coding sequence is TGCGCCAGCAGCGGGACAGGGAACACCATATATTTT.

This clone showed up just a few times. V is TRBV11-2 and J is TRBJ2-2, with 7 bases matching TRBD1. V shed 5 bases, J shed 4 bases, and the junction held 7 bases outside the gene matches. This CDR3 is built from 15 residues. CDR1 and CDR2 from the germline V gene are SGHAT and FQNNGV. The CDR3 region has the DNA TGTGCCAGCAGCCCTACAGGGGCCCTCACCGGGGAGCTGTTTTTT. Protein product: CASSPTGALTGELFF.

The rearrangement links TRBV28 to TRBJ1-1; unclear D gene. This CDR3 is 13 amino acids long. Between the trimmed V and J ends, which lost 2 bases and 1 base, there was a span of 5 bases. Germline V gene sequence: CDR1 MDHEN, CDR2 SYDVKM. CDR3 protein: CASSLNWNTEAFF. For the CDR3, the DNA is TGTGCCAGCAGTTTAAACTGGAACACTGAAGCTTTCTTT.

This chain links TRBV28 with TRBJ1-2; D perhaps matches TRBD1 (6 bases). There are 10 residues in the CDR3. Trimming took 8 bases from V and 8 from J, leaving 9 bases between them. Germline lookup yields CDR1 MDHEN and CDR2 SYDVKM. CDR3 region: CASGGGGYTF. DNA of the CDR3: TGTGCCAGCGGGGGGGGCGGCTACACCTTC.

This clone was picked up a small number of times. The chain uses TRBV7-9 and TRBJ2-1; 10 nucleotides align to TRBD1. Germline V CDR1 and CDR2: SEHNR, FQNEAQ (reference sequence). The V gene end was trimmed by 3 bases and the J gene end by 8 bases; junction bases not matched to a gene: 10. This CDR3 is built from 16 residues. The CDR3 DNA reads as TGTGCCAGCAGCTTCCAAAGACAGGGGGCGTGGGATGAGCAGTTCTTC. It encodes CASSFQRQGAWDEQFF.

V usage is TRBV28 and J usage is TRBJ1-2, with D perhaps TRBD1 (6 bases). Trimming shortened V by 7 bases and J by 4 bases, and 10 bases separated the two germline ends. This CDR3 is 12 amino acids long. Germline V gene data show CDR1 as MDHEN and CDR2 as SYDVKM. CDR3: CASNAGAYGYTF. The CDR3 region has the DNA TGTGCCAGCAACGCGGGGGCCTATGGCTACACCTTC.

CDR3 in amino acids: CASSQPATVLMNTEAFF. The CDR3 DNA follows: TGTGCCAGCAGCCAGCCAGCGACAGTTCTAATGAACACTGAAGCTTTCTTT. The gene calls are TRBV14 and TRBJ1-1; weak D call: TRBD1 (5 bases). V lost 3 bases and J lost 0, with 17 bases in between. The CDR3 is 17 amino acids. Germline V gives CDR1 SGHDN, CDR2 FVKESK. The entire variable domain, with the rest obtained from reference TRBV14 and TRBJ1-1, is as follows: EAGVTQFPSHSVIEKGQTVTLRCDPISGHDNLYWYRRVMGKEIKFLLHFVKESKQDESGMPNNRFLAERTGGTYSTLKVQPAELEDSGVYFCASSQPATVLMNTEAFFGQGTRLTVV.

The V gene is TRBV9, the J gene TRBJ2-7, with D perhaps TRBD2 (6 bases). V was trimmed by 0 bases and J by 5 bases, leaving 12 bases between them. Germline assignment: CDR1 SGDLS and CDR2 YYNGEE. The CDR3 is made up of 14 amino acids. CDR3 sequence: CASSVAAGRHEQYF. CDR3 nucleotides: TGTGCCAGCAGCGTAGCGGCAGGGAGGCACGAGCAGTACTTC.

By share, this clone counts as medium-sized (0.01 to 0.1%). The chain couples TRBV4-2 to TRBJ1-4; 9 nucleotides line up with TRBD1. Unmatched junction bases numbered 5, after V lost 1 base and J lost 8 bases. The CDR3 spans 15 residues. Germline CDR1 reads LGHNA; CDR2 reads YNFKEQ. CDR3 sequence reads: CASSQGQGVNEKLFF. Here the CDR3 DNA reads TGTGCCAGCAGCCAAGGACAGGGGGTTAACGAAAAACTGTTTTTT.

The genes are TRBV28 and TRBJ2-3, with 10 positions matching TRBD2. V gave up 6 bases and J gave up 6 bases; unmatched junction bases: 9. Germline V gives CDR1 MDHEN, CDR2 SYDVKM. The CDR3 has 15 residues. CDR3 sequence: CASRPSGGAADTQYF. CDR3 nucleotides: TGTGCCAGCAGACCAAGCGGGGGGGCCGCGGATACGCAGTATTTT.

This chain joins TRBV11-2 and TRBJ1-3; D uncertain. In germline, CDR1 is SGHAT, CDR2 FQNNGV. The V end lost 8 bases, the J end lost 0 bases, and 11 bases lay between the germline ends. This CDR3 comprises 14 residues. The CDR3 loop reads CASRGGISGNTIYF. The CDR3 DNA is TGTGCCAGCCGGGGTGGCATCTCTGGAAACACCATATATTTT.

V gene TRBV10-3 combines with J gene TRBJ2-7; possible D gene TRBD2, 5 bases. The ends were cut back, 6 bases at V and 4 bases at J, with 19 bases in the middle. This CDR3 has 15 amino acids. Germline CDR1 reads ENHRY; CDR2 reads SYGVKD. The DNA for the CDR3 is TGTGCCATCAGCCCAGATCCCCCGTCGGGGTACGAGCAGTACTTC. Encoded protein: CAISPDPPSGYEQYF.

The chain carries TRBV5-1 and TRBJ2-1; D remains unclear. The CDR3 extends over 15 amino acids. The V gene lost 4 bases and the J gene lost 0 bases, with 11 bases spanning the gap. Per the germline V gene, CDR1 is SGHRS and CDR2 is YFSETQ. The CDR3 DNA reads as TGCGCCAGCAGCCTCTCTTCTAGCTCCTACAATGAGCAGTTCTTC. It codes for CASSLSSSSYNEQFF.

The rearrangement uses TRBV10-3 and TRBJ1-2, with D perhaps matching TRBD1 (5 bases). The germline gives CDR1 ENHRY, CDR2 SYGVKD. V lost 4 bases, J lost 4 bases, and 10 bases lay in between. The CDR3 is made up of 13 amino acids. CDR3 amino acids: CAISGGLSYGYTF. In DNA, the CDR3 is TGTGCCATCAGTGGGGGACTTAGCTATGGCTACACCTTC.

The V call is TRBV6-5, the J call TRBJ1-4; TRBD1 aligns across 8 bases. Per the germline V gene, CDR1 is MNHEY and CDR2 is SVGAGI. The CDR3 is made up of 13 amino acids. V shed 6 bases and J 5 bases; nucleotides not matched to a gene: 2. CDR3 region: CASRDRANEKLFF. The DNA for the CDR3 is TGTGCCAGCAGGGACAGGGCAAATGAAAAACTGTTTTTT.

This sequence joins TRBV6-5 and TRBJ1-6, with 7 bases that match TRBD1. J gave up 14 bases and V 6 bases, and 13 bases lay outside the gene matches. There are 14 residues in the CDR3. Germline CDR1 reads MNHEY; CDR2 reads SVGAGI. The CDR3 region has the DNA TGTGCCAGCAGCCCGCAGGGGGGCCAGCGGGCCCTCCACTTT. Encoded protein: CASSPQGGQRALHF.

The gene calls are TRBV5-5 and TRBJ2-7, with a weak D call TRBD1 (6 bases). Germline CDR1 reads SGHKS; CDR2 reads YYEKEE (reference sequence). Deletions cut 4 bases from V and 3 bases from J, with 17 bases between. The CDR3 has 15 residues. The CDR3 is CASSPWQGLGYEQYF. CDR3 coding DNA: TGTGCCAGCAGCCCATGGCAGGGGTTGGGCTACGAGCAGTACTTC.

This chain connects TRBV5-1 to TRBJ2-7; 11 bases align to TRBD2. Trimming cost V 3 bases and J 3 bases; bases outside gene matches: 11. This CDR3 contains 17 residues. CDR1 is SGHRS, CDR2 YFSETQ, per germline. The CDR3 sequence: CASSSTGGTSGNYEQYF. CDR3 bases: TGCGCCAGCAGCTCGACAGGCGGGACTAGCGGAAACTACGAGCAGTACTTC. The variable domain in full, completed from reference TRBV5-1 and TRBJ2-7, reads KAGVTQTPRYLIKTRGQQVTLSCSPISGHRSVSWYQQTPGQGLQFLFEYFSETQRNKGNFPGRFSGRQFSNSRSEMNVSTLELGDSALYLCASSSTGGTSGNYEQYFGPGTRLTVT.

The rearrangement uses TRBV9 and TRBJ2-1; 8 nucleotides line up with TRBD2. V lost 1 base to trimming and J lost 9 bases; unmatched junction nucleotides: 12. The germline V gene has CDR1 SGDLS and CDR2 YYNGEE. This CDR3 has 16 amino acids. The CDR3 DNA follows: TGTGCCAGCAGCGTAAAAGGAGCGGGGGTAGTCGTTGAGCAGTTCTTC. Its protein is CASSVKGAGVVVEQFF. The full variable domain, its missing parts supplied by reference TRBV9 and TRBJ2-1, is DSGVTQTPKHLITATGQRVTLRCSPRSGDLSVYWYQQSLDQGLQFLIQYYNGEERAKGNILERFSAQQFPDLHSELNLSSLELGDSALYFCASSVKGAGVVVEQFFGPGTRLTVL.

The V gene is TRBV30, the J gene TRBJ1-2, with 8 bases aligning to TRBD1. The CDR3 runs to 13 residues. Per germline, CDR1 GTSNPN and CDR2 SVGIG (reference sequence). V was clipped by 6 bases and J by 1 base; unmatched bases: 4. CDR3 amino acids: CACGQGFNYGYTF. The CDR3 nucleotides read TGTGCCTGCGGACAGGGATTTAACTATGGCTACACCTTC. Based on the CDR3 plus reference TRBV30 and TRBJ1-2, the full variable domain is SQTIHQWPATLVQPVGSPLSLECTVEGTSNPNLYWYRQAAGRGLQLLFYSVGIGQISSEVPQNLSASRPQDRQFILSSKKLLLSDSGFYLCACGQGFNYGYTFGSGTRLTVV.

This sequence joins TRBV18 and TRBJ1-2; 7 nucleotides align to TRBD1. From germline, CDR1 is KGHSH and CDR2 LQKENI. V lost 3 bases to trimming and J lost 0 bases; unmatched junction nucleotides: 7. The CDR3 is 16 amino acids. The CDR3 region has the DNA TGTGCCAGCTCACCCTGGGACAGCGGATCTAACTATGGCTACACCTTC. Translated: CASSPWDSGSNYGYTF.